Each of the 28 T cell receptor beta chains below was sequenced from the same sample in a study of T cells after yellow fever vaccination. TCRdb fed the 5' RACE reads into MiXCR, producing one record per CDR3 protein. Of just under 600,000 distinct CDR3 sequences in the sample, approximately 12% were seen once. The sequencing used PBMCs, collected on the day of the yellow fever booster vaccination. Receptors were obtained from a man aged 25-45 years who received the YFV17D yellow fever vaccine.

This clonotype has only a few counts. This sequence joins TRBV12-3 or TRBV12-4 and TRBJ2-1, with D uncertain. The germline V and J ends were trimmed by 5 bases and 2 bases, with 13 bases remaining between them. This CDR3 is built from 15 residues. The CDR3 loop reads CASSPGRVTYNEQFF. CDR3 nucleotides: TGTGCCAGCAGTCCCGGACGGGTAACCTACAATGAGCAGTTCTTC.

V usage is TRBV3-1 and J usage is TRBJ2-7; D call uncertain. This CDR3 has 14 residues. CDR1 LGHDT and CDR2 YNNKEL come from the germline V gene (reference sequence). The V and J ends lost 2 bases and 2 bases respectively, with 10 bases between them. The CDR3 protein is CASSQLGLTYEQYF. The CDR3 nucleotides are TGTGCCAGCAGCCAATTAGGGCTCACCTACGAGCAGTACTTC.

The V call is TRBV29-1, the J call TRBJ2-3; TRBD1 agrees at 9 bases. CDR3 length: 13 residues. The ends lost 7 bases at V and 4 bases at J; junction bases unmatched: 6. CDR1 SQVTM and CDR2 ANQGSEA come from the germline V gene. The CDR3 DNA is TGCAGCGAAGGGACAGGGATTTCAGATACGCAGTATTTT. Protein sequence: CSEGTGISDTQYF.

The chain is built from TRBV29-1 and TRBJ1-1; TRBD1 matches 7 bases. The CDR3 runs to 14 residues. Germline CDR1 and CDR2: SQVTM and ANQGSEA. The junction had 7 bases not matched to a gene; V was cut back by 4 bases and J by 2 bases. As DNA, the CDR3 is TGCAGCGTTGCTCTCGGACAGGCTAACACTGAAGCTTTCTTT. Protein product: CSVALGQANTEAFF.

This clonotype was counted only a few times. The chain is built from TRBV12-5 and TRBJ2-4, with 7 bases lining up with TRBD1. Trimming cost V 6 bases and J 3 bases; bases outside gene matches: 8. Germline values: CDR1 LGHNT, CDR2 FRNRAP. The CDR3 loop spans 15 amino acids. The CDR3 protein is CASGHPTGVKNIQYF. The DNA of the CDR3 is TGTGCTAGTGGACATCCAACAGGGGTCAAAAACATTCAGTACTTC. Based on the CDR3 plus reference TRBV12-5 and TRBJ2-4, the full variable domain is DARVTQTPRHKVTEMGQEVTMRCQPILGHNTVFWYRQTMMQGLELLAYFRNRAPLDDSGMPKDRFSAEMPDATLATLKIQPSEPRDSAVYFCASGHPTGVKNIQYFGAGTRLSVL.

Note on this clonotype: Sequence at one end of the junction differs from germline and may be a read error. This chain links TRBV27 with TRBJ2-6; D is undetermined. In germline, CDR1 is MNHEY, CDR2 SMNVEV (reference sequence). This CDR3 region has 17 residues. The CDR3 DNA is TGTGCCAGCGGTTTCACTCGGTCGAGGTCTGGGGCCAACGTCCTGACTTTC. It encodes CASGFTRSRSGANVLTF.

This clonotype has only a few counts. This chain connects TRBV7-2 to TRBJ2-1; 9 nucleotides line up with TRBD2. Germline trimming cut 4 bases from V and 7 bases from J; bases unmatched to any gene: 8. This CDR3 is 15 amino acids long. Germline values: CDR1 SGHTA, CDR2 FQGNSA. CDR3 coding DNA: TGTGCCAGCAGCTCTGTAGCGGGAGTGGTAAATGAGCAGTTCTTC. Translation gives CASSSVAGVVNEQFF.

The chain couples TRBV9 to TRBJ2-1; TRBD1 matches 7 bases. Unmatched junction bases numbered 6, after V lost 3 bases and J lost 6 bases. CDR1 and CDR2 (germline): SGDLS, YYNGEE. CDR3 length: 14 amino acids. The DNA of the CDR3 is TGTGCCAGCAGCGCAGGGACAGCTGCCAATGAGCAGTTCTTC. Protein product: CASSAGTAANEQFF.

The chain employs TRBV29-1 and TRBJ1-2; D is unresolved. The V and J ends lost 7 bases and 6 bases respectively, with 15 bases between them. CDR3 length: 12 residues. Germline CDR1 and CDR2: SQVTM and ANQGSEA. The CDR3 sequence: CSAWAATDGYTF. The DNA of the CDR3 is TGCAGCGCGTGGGCCGCAACGGATGGCTACACCTTC.

This clonotype was picked up a small number of times. The chain is built from TRBV20-1 and TRBJ2-7, with D possibly matching TRBD2 (6 bases). The CDR3 runs to 14 residues. The V gene's germline CDR1 is DFQATT and CDR2 SNEGSKA (reference sequence). Trimming pared 2 bases from V and 1 base from J, leaving 12 bases between. The CDR3 nucleotides are TGCAGTGCTAGATCCCCGGGGGTATCCTACGAGCAGTACTTC. Protein product: CSARSPGVSYEQYF.

A few counts support this clonotype. The rearrangement joins TRBV5-1 to TRBJ2-2, with D unresolved. There are 18 residues in the CDR3. Deletions cut 2 bases from V and 0 bases from J, with 17 bases between. Germline V gene lookup returns CDR1 SGHRS and CDR2 YFSETQ. CDR3 amino acids: CASSLSWTGRSNTGELFF. For the CDR3, the DNA is TGCGCCAGCAGCTTATCATGGACCGGTAGATCGAACACCGGGGAGCTGTTTTTT.

V and J are TRBV29-1 and TRBJ1-2, with 8 bases that match TRBD1. Germline values: CDR1 SQVTM, CDR2 ANQGSEA. CDR3 length: 13 residues. The V and J ends lost 4 bases and 4 bases, in that order; junction bases with no gene match: 5. For the CDR3, the DNA is TGCAGCGTTGGTGGGACAGGAACCTATGGCTACACCTTC. Its protein is CSVGGTGTYGYTF.

The V and J genes are TRBV27 and TRBJ1-2; the D gene is possibly TRBD1 (5 bases). CDR1 is MNHEY, CDR2 SMNVEV, per germline (reference sequence). The CDR3 runs 15 residues. The V end was cut by 0 bases, the J end by 4 bases, with 12 bases between. In nucleotides, the CDR3 is TGTGCCAGCAGTTTATCGATAGGGGCGGGCTATGGCTACACCTTC. As protein: CASSLSIGAGYGYTF.

This clonotype was seen a handful of times. The chain is built from TRBV5-1 and TRBJ2-7; D perhaps matches TRBD2 (6 bases). The CDR3 is 14 amino acids. V was pared by 4 bases and J by 5 bases, with 16 bases between. The germline CDR1 and CDR2 sequences are SGHRS and YFSETQ. The CDR3 sequence: CASSLPSDRNEQYF. In DNA, the CDR3 is TGCGCCAGCAGCCTACCTAGCGATCGCAACGAGCAGTACTTC.

In this sample, this clonotype turned up a few times. This chain links TRBV6-5 with TRBJ2-7, with D possibly called TRBD1 or TRBD2 (5 bases each). Germline V gives CDR1 MNHEY, CDR2 SVGAGI. The V end lost 2 bases, the J end lost 3 bases, and 14 bases lay between the germline ends. The CDR3 extends over 15 amino acids. DNA of the CDR3: TGTGCCAGCAGTTACGGGGCGGGTGCTGACTACGAGCAGTACTTC. Amino acids: CASSYGAGADYEQYF.

The chain has TRBV20-1 and TRBJ2-7; D gene uncertain. In germline, CDR1 is DFQATT, CDR2 SNEGSKA (reference sequence). The CDR3 runs 11 residues. The V end lost 2 bases, the J end lost 4 bases, and 6 bases lay between the germline ends. CDR3 nucleotide sequence: TGCAGTGCTAGACTAGGGTACGAGCAGTACTTC. Translated: CSARLGYEQYF.

This clonotype was seen at least ten times. This chain links TRBV12-3 or TRBV12-4 with TRBJ2-2; TRBD2 matches at 8 bases. Trimming removed 6 bases from V and 4 bases from J; junction bases left unmatched: 10. The CDR3 covers 16 residues. DNA for the CDR3: TGTGCCAGCAGAATTGGGGGCGCGGGGGGCACCGGGGAGCTGTTTTTT. The encoded protein is CASRIGGAGGTGELFF.

Worth noting for this clonotype: An end of the junction differs from the germline gene, which may be a read error. The rearrangement uses TRBV20-1 and TRBJ2-1; D gene ambiguous. In germline, CDR1 is DFQATT, CDR2 SNEGSKA (reference sequence). The CDR3 contains 16 residues. The CDR3 DNA reads as TGCTGTGCTAGAGATCTTGGTGACCCCCCATACAATGAGCAGTTCTTC. As protein: CCARDLGDPPYNEQFF.

The table lists this clonotype with a few counts. This chain connects TRBV7-2 to TRBJ2-1; 7 bases agree with TRBD2. Germline V gene data show CDR1 as SGHTA and CDR2 as FQGNSA. The CDR3 runs 14 residues. V was pared by 5 bases and J by 7 bases, with 8 bases of the junction left unmatched. The chain's CDR3 is CASSRGGALNEQFF. The CDR3 nucleotides read TGTGCCAGCAGCCGGGGAGGGGCGCTGAATGAGCAGTTCTTC. Together with reference TRBV7-2 and TRBJ2-1, the CDR3 gives the full variable domain: GAGVSQSPSNKVTEKGKDVELRCDPISGHTALYWYRQSLGQGLEFLIYFQGNSAPDKSGLPSDRFSAERTGGSVSTLTIQRTQQEDSAVYLCASSRGGALNEQFFGPGTRLTVL.

This clonotype occurred a few times. The V call is TRBV10-3, the J call TRBJ2-1; maybe TRBD2 (6 bases). Trimming pared 11 bases from V and 11 bases from J, leaving 16 bases between. CDR1 is ENHRY, CDR2 SYGVKD, per germline. This CDR3 comprises 11 residues. The CDR3 protein is CAARTTSQQFF. CDR3 DNA: TGTGCCGCCCGGACTACTTCTCAGCAGTTCTTC.

The CDR3: CASRKRQGGVSGANVLTF. The CDR3 bases are TGTGCCAGCAGGAAAAGACAGGGGGGGGTCTCTGGGGCCAACGTCCTGACTTTC. The V and J genes are TRBV6-1 and TRBJ2-6; 9 nucleotides line up with TRBD1. The ends lost 6 bases at V and 0 bases at J; junction bases unmatched: 9. The CDR3 spans 18 residues. Germline CDR1 and CDR2: MNHNS and SASEGT.

This clonotype turned up a few times. The rearrangement links TRBV11-2 to TRBJ2-7; 8 bases fit TRBD1. The CDR3 covers 14 residues. The V gene end was trimmed by 5 bases and the J gene end by 3 bases; junction bases not matched to a gene: 6. CDR1 and CDR2 from the germline V gene are SGHAT and FQNNGV. The CDR3 DNA sequence: TGTGCCAGCAGCCCGGACAGGGTATTCTACGAGCAGTACTTC. Residues: CASSPDRVFYEQYF.

This clonotype has only a few counts. J is TRBJ1-6 and V is TRBV27; D ambiguous. This CDR3 comprises 13 residues. Germline V lookup: CDR1 MNHEY, CDR2 SMNVEV (reference sequence). The V and J ends lost 5 bases and 4 bases respectively, with 6 bases between them. The CDR3 nucleotides read TGTGCCAGCAGTGGAATTTATAATTCACCCCTCCACTTT. It encodes CASSGIYNSPLHF.

In regard to this clonotype: This sequence may be a read error, since a much larger clone differs from it by one base. The CDR3 loop is CASSNGDGLDTQYF. The CDR3 DNA reads as TGTGCCAGTAGTAACGGCGACGGATTGGATACGCAGTATTTT. V gene TRBV19 combines with J gene TRBJ2-3; no firm D call. The germline CDR1 and CDR2 sequences are LNHDA and SQIVND (reference sequence). The CDR3 is 14 amino acids. V dropped 4 bases and J dropped 6 bases, with 14 bases sitting between them.

V is TRBV2 and J is TRBJ1-1; the D gene is possibly TRBD1 (6 bases). This CDR3 is 13 amino acids long. Germline lookup yields CDR1 SNHLY and CDR2 FYNNEI. V gave up 6 bases and J gave up 3 bases, with 11 bases separating them. DNA for the CDR3: TGTGCCAGCAGCCGCACAGGGTACACTGAAGCTTTCTTT. This gives the protein CASSRTGYTEAFF.

The chain has TRBV19 and TRBJ2-7, with D tentatively TRBD2 (6 bases). Germline values: CDR1 LNHDA, CDR2 SQIVND (reference sequence). The CDR3 contains 13 residues. Trimming took off 4 bases at V and 6 bases at J, with 13 bases between the two ends. The CDR3 DNA sequence: TGTGCCAGTAGTAGGGGACTTGGGTTCGAGCAGTACTTC. It is translated as CASSRGLGFEQYF.

This clonotype was counted a few times. This sequence joins TRBV29-1 and TRBJ2-5; no definite D call. V was cut by 4 bases and J by 2 bases, with 11 bases left in between. Germline assignment: CDR1 SQVTM and CDR2 ANQGSEA. The CDR3 extends over 13 amino acids. The CDR3 DNA is TGCAGCGTTGCTGGACGGCCACAAGAGACCCAGTACTTC. Amino acid sequence: CSVAGRPQETQYF. Drawing the rest from reference TRBV29-1 and TRBJ2-5, the complete variable domain is SAVISQKPSRDICQRGTSLTIQCQVDSQVTMMFWYRQQPGQSLTLIATANQGSEATYESGFVIDKFPISRPNLTFSTLTVSNMSPEDSSIYLCSVAGRPQETQYFGPGTRLLVL.

V usage is TRBV12-3 or TRBV12-4 and J usage is TRBJ2-1; 7 bases are a match to TRBD2. The J segment lost 9 bases and the V segment lost 4 bases, leaving 9 bases of the junction unmatched. CDR3 length equals 14 residues. As DNA, the CDR3 is TGTGCCAGCAGTTCATCCGGGAGGAAGCCTGAGCAGTTCTTC. This translates into CASSSSGRKPEQFF.